The TCR beta chain described here comes from a study of blood T cell repertoires in COVID-19. Trimming shortened V by 0 bases and J by 2 bases, and 8 bases separated the two germline ends. Germline-derived CDR1 and CDR2 are KGHSH and LQKENI. The CDR3 has 15 amino acids. Measured with immunoSEQ multiplex PCR; TCRdb has only the in-frame clones, and not every one. The sample shows roughly 260,000 clones, 70% to 90% of them seen only once. Material: PBMCs or T cells enriched from blood (not recorded which). The source of this sequence is a woman in her fifties or sixties who had recovered from COVID-19. This chain connects TRBV18 to TRBJ1-3; D uncertain. The CDR3 sequence: CASSPPSGTGNTIYF. CDR3 in DNA: TGTGCCAGCTCACCACCGTCGGGGACTGGAAACACCATATATTTT. Filled out from reference TRBV18 and TRBJ1-3, the complete variable domain reads NAGVMQNPRHLVRRRGQEARLRCSPMKGHSHVYWYRQLPEEGLKFMVYLQKENIIDESGMPKERFSAEFPKEGPSILRIQQVVRGDSAAYFCASSPPSGTGNTIYFGEGSWLTVV.